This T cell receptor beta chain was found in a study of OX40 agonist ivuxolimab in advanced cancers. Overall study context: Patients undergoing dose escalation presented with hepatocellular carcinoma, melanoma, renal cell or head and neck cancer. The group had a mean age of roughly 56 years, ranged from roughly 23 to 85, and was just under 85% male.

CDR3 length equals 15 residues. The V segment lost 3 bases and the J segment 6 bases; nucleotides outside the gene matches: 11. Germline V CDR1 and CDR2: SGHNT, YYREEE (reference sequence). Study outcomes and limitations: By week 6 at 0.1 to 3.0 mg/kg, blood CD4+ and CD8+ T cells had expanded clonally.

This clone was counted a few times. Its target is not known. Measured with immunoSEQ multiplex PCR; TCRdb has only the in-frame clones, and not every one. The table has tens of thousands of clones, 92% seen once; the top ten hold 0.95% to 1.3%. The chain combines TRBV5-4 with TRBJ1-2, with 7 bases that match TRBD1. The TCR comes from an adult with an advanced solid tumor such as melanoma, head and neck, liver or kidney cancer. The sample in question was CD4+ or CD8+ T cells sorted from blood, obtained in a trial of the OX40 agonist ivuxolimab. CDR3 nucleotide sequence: TGTGCCAGCAGCTCCTGGGCAGGGGGAAAGAATGGCTACACCTTC. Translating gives CASSSWAGGKNGYTF.